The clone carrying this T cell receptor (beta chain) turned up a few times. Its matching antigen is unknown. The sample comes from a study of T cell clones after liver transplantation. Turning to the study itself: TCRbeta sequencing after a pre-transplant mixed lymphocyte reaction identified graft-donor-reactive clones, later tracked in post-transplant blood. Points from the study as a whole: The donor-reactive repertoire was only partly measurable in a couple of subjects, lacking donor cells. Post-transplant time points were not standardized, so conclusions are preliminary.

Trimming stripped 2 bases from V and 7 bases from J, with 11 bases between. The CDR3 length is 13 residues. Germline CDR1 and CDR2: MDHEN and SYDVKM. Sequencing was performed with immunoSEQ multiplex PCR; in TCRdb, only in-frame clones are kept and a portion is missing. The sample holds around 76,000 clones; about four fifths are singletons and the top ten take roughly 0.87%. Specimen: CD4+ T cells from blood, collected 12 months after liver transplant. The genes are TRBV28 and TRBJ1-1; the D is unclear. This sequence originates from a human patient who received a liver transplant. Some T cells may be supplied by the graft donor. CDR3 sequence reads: CASSLLEGYEAFF. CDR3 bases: TGTGCCAGCAGTTTACTAGAGGGCTATGAAGCTTTCTTT.